This passage covers 6 T cell receptor beta chains from one sample sequenced in a study of PD-1 blockade in classical Hodgkin lymphoma. As to time point: cycle 4 day 1 (C4D1), after less than seven weeks of nivolumab. Every patient was affected by relapse after autologous stem cell transplantation, while exposure to brentuximab vedotin was not uniform. Assay used: immunoSEQ multiplex PCR; TCRdb lists only in-frame clones, some missing. The sample yields roughly 48,000 clones, about nine tenths seen once. The sample here was peripheral blood mononuclear cells (PBMCs), taken before the fourth cycle of nivolumab. The receptor set was obtained from a human donor with classical Hodgkin lymphoma.

V gene TRBV10-1 combines with J gene TRBJ2-7; 8 bases agree with TRBD1. The CDR3 is 15 amino acids. The V and J ends lost 3 bases and 2 bases, in that order; junction bases with no gene match: 6. Looked up from germline, CDR1 is WNHNN and CDR2 is SYGVQD (reference sequence). CDR3 sequence reads: CASSERTGFAYEQYF. DNA for the CDR3: TGCGCCAGCAGTGAACGGACAGGGTTTGCCTACGAGCAGTACTTC.

The chain joins TRBV12-2 to TRBJ2-5; TRBD2, the table's D call, was not compared with the DNA. TRBV12-2 corresponds to a pseudogene. CDR3 length equals 17 residues. CDR3 protein: CASRRTSGPSYQETQYF. DNA for the CDR3: TGTGCAAGTCGCCGGACTAGCGGGCCCTCCTACCAAGAGACCCAGTACTTC.

The chain joins TRBV28 to TRBJ1-3; D unresolved. Trimming stripped 10 bases from V and 6 bases from J, with 16 bases between. From germline, CDR1 is MDHEN and CDR2 SYDVKM. This CDR3 region has 13 residues. The CDR3 spells CATSGITVNTIYF. In DNA form, the CDR3 reads TGTGCCACCAGCGGTATTACAGTAAACACCATATATTTT.

This clone was seen a handful of times. The chain uses TRBV6-6 and TRBJ2-2, with TRBD2 matching over 7 bases. V lost 8 bases and J lost 1; bases outside the gene matches: 7. Per the germline V gene, CDR1 is MNHNY and CDR2 is SVGAGI (reference sequence). The CDR3 is 15 amino acids. The CDR3 nucleotides are TGTGCCAGCCGCCTGGGCGGGGGGAACACCGGGGAGCTGTTTTTT. As protein: CASRLGGGNTGELFF.

This clone was recorded only once. V gene TRBV19 combines with J gene TRBJ1-5, with TRBD1 identical over 7 bases. Germline V gene lookup returns CDR1 LNHDA and CDR2 SQIVND (reference sequence). V shed 5 bases and J 4 bases; nucleotides not matched to a gene: 11. This CDR3 comprises 16 residues. The CDR3 DNA reads as TGTGCCAGTAGTCCCCGGGACAGAGGCCTTAATCAGCCCCAGCATTTT. The encoded protein is CASSPRDRGLNQPQHF.

The V and J genes are TRBV9 and TRBJ1-2; 7 nucleotides match TRBD1. The V gene's germline CDR1 is SGDLS and CDR2 YYNGEE. The CDR3 contains 16 residues. Trimming took 2 bases from V and 4 from J; bases not matched to a gene: 11. The CDR3 spells CASSVTGTSSFYGYTF. CDR3 in DNA: TGTGCCAGCAGCGTGACAGGGACTTCCTCCTTCTATGGCTACACCTTC.